The 13 T cell receptor beta chains below all came from one sample that was sequenced in a study of blood T cell repertoires in COVID-19. Repertoires were generated with immunoSEQ multiplex PCR, while TCRdb's copy carries only in-frame clones and drops some. The repertoire holds approximately 93,000 clones, with about nine tenths as singletons. Sample: peripheral blood. Every receptor here comes from a human donor in a cohort sampled during active COVID-19.

The chain's CDR3 is CASSFGWGGNQPQHF. CDR3 in DNA: TGTGCCAGCAGCTTTGGATGGGGGGGGAATCAGCCCCAGCATTTT. This chain joins TRBV7-2 and TRBJ1-5; maybe TRBD1 (5 bases). V was clipped by 3 bases and J by 4 bases, with 13 bases between them. Per the germline V gene, CDR1 is SGHTA and CDR2 is FQGNSA. The CDR3 has 15 residues. Drawing the rest from reference TRBV7-2 and TRBJ1-5, the complete variable domain is GAGVSQSPSNKVTEKGKDVELRCDPISGHTALYWYRQSLGQGLEFLIYFQGNSAPDKSGLPSDRFSAERTGGSVSTLTIQRTQQEDSAVYLCASSFGWGGNQPQHFGDGTRLSIL.

The chain employs TRBV18 and TRBJ1-3; D is possibly TRBD1 (6 bases). Germline CDR1 is KGHSH and CDR2 is LQKENI. The CDR3 sequence is 16 residues long. Between the trimmed V and J ends, which lost 2 bases and 4 bases, there was a span of 15 bases. The chain's CDR3 is CASSPVETGTGNTIYF. CDR3 coding DNA: TGTGCCAGCTCACCAGTAGAGACAGGAACGGGAAACACCATATATTTT.

This chain uses TRBV27 with TRBJ1-5; 9 nucleotides agree with TRBD1. V shed 5 bases, J shed 6 bases, and the junction held 5 bases outside the gene matches. This CDR3 has 14 amino acids. Germline CDR1 reads MNHEY; CDR2 reads SMNVEV (reference sequence). The CDR3 loop is CASSTQGAFQPQHF. DNA for the CDR3: TGTGCCAGCAGTACACAGGGGGCCTTTCAGCCCCAGCATTTT.

The V gene is TRBV9, the J gene TRBJ1-2; 10 bases line up with TRBD1. Germline V gene sequence: CDR1 SGDLS, CDR2 YYNGEE. Losses at the gene ends were 4 bases for V and 3 bases for J; bases not matched to a gene: 6. CDR3 length: 15 residues. CDR3 in amino acids: CASSTRQGADYGYTF. The CDR3 region has the DNA TGTGCCAGCAGCACCCGACAGGGGGCGGACTATGGCTACACCTTC. The entire variable domain, with the rest obtained from reference TRBV9 and TRBJ1-2, is as follows: DSGVTQTPKHLITATGQRVTLRCSPRSGDLSVYWYQQSLDQGLQFLIQYYNGEERAKGNILERFSAQQFPDLHSELNLSSLELGDSALYFCASSTRQGADYGYTFGSGTRLTVV.

The V gene is TRBV28, the J gene TRBJ2-5, with TRBD1 as a possible D gene (5 bases). CDR1 MDHEN and CDR2 SYDVKM come from the germline V gene. This CDR3 region has 12 residues. Trimming removed 7 bases at V and 1 base at J, with 7 bases between. CDR3 coding DNA: TGTGCCAGCAATACAGGCCAAGAGACCCAGTACTTC. Its protein product is CASNTGQETQYF.

The chain couples TRBV28 to TRBJ1-1; TRBD1 aligns across 7 bases. V was pared by 3 bases and J by 4 bases, with 5 bases of the junction left unmatched. The CDR3 covers 14 residues. Germline CDR1 MDHEN, CDR2 SYDVKM. CDR3 region: CASSLGQTVTEAFF. CDR3 DNA: TGTGCCAGCAGTTTGGGACAGACAGTCACTGAAGCTTTCTTT.

The gene calls are TRBV5-8 and TRBJ2-1; D unresolved. The CDR3 consists of 12 residues. Deletions cut 3 bases from V and 7 bases from J, with 8 bases between. CDR1 and CDR2 (germline): SGHTS, YDEGEE. The CDR3 reads CASSSAGNEQFF. The CDR3 coding sequence is TGTGCCAGCAGCTCAGCCGGGAATGAGCAGTTCTTC.

The table lists this clone with a count of one. CDR3 DNA: TGTGCCAGCAGCCAAGCCCCCCAGAAAGAGACCCAGTACTTC. Protein sequence: CASSQAPQKETQYF. The V and J genes are TRBV3-1 (or the pseudogene TRBV3-2) and TRBJ2-5; no definite D call. V was clipped by 1 base and J by 3 bases, with 9 bases between them. The V gene's germline CDR1 is LGHDT and CDR2 YNNKEL (reference sequence). CDR3 length: 14 amino acids.

The chain recombines TRBV28 with TRBJ2-1; D possibly corresponds to TRBD2 (6 bases). Trimming took off 8 bases at V and 0 bases at J, with 11 bases between the two ends. The V gene's germline CDR1 is MDHEN and CDR2 SYDVKM. The CDR3 runs to 14 residues. CDR3 sequence: CASGSGSSYNEQFF. The CDR3 nucleotides are TGTGCCAGCGGTAGCGGAAGCTCCTACAATGAGCAGTTCTTC.

The chain combines TRBV6-5 with TRBJ2-7; 10 bases line up with TRBD1. CDR1 is MNHEY and CDR2 is SVGAGI in the germline V gene. V was pared by 3 bases and J by 5 bases, with 7 bases of the junction left unmatched. The CDR3 is 15 amino acids. The CDR3 coding sequence is TGTGCCAGCAGTTATCCGGGACAGGGGAAGGACGAGCAGTACTTC. This translates into CASSYPGQGKDEQYF.

This chain uses TRBV19 with TRBJ2-7; 7 bases line up with TRBD1. The germline CDR1 and CDR2 sequences are LNHDA and SQIVND (reference sequence). The CDR3 covers 14 residues. Trimming removed 6 bases from V and 0 bases from J; junction bases left unmatched: 5. The CDR3 loop is CASRHDRDSYEQYF. As DNA, the CDR3 is TGTGCCAGTAGGCACGACAGGGACTCCTACGAGCAGTACTTC.

V and J are TRBV7-3 and TRBJ2-7; 7 bases agree with TRBD2. J gave up 5 bases and V 3 bases, and 4 bases lay outside the gene matches. The CDR3 spans 13 residues. Germline CDR1 reads SGHTA; CDR2 reads FQGTGA. CDR3 sequence reads: CASSLLGGDEQYF. The CDR3 region has the DNA TGTGCCAGCAGCTTGCTGGGAGGGGACGAGCAGTACTTC.

This chain uses TRBV4-1 with TRBJ1-2; 11 nucleotides match TRBD1. The CDR3 extends over 16 amino acids. V was pared by 2 bases and J by 4 bases, with 6 bases of the junction left unmatched. Germline V CDR1 and CDR2: MGHRA, YSYEKL. CDR3: CASSQYGQGAGYGYTF. DNA of the CDR3: TGCGCCAGCAGCCAATATGGACAGGGGGCTGGCTATGGCTACACCTTC.